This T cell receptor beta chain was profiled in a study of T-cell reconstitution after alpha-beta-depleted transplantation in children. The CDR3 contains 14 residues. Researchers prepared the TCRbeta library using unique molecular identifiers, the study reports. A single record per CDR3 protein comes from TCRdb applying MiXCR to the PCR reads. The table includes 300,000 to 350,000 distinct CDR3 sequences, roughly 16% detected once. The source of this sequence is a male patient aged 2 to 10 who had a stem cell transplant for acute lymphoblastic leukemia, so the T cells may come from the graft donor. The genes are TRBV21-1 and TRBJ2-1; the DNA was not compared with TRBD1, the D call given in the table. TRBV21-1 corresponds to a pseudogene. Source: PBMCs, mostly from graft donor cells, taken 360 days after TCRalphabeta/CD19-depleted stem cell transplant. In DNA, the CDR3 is TGTGCCAGCCCCGGGAAGAAGACGTACAATGAGCAGTTCTTC. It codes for CASPGKKTYNEQFF.